This T cell receptor (beta chain) was observed in a study of radiation and T cells in renal cell carcinoma. In this sample, this clone turned up once. The sample's time point: blood 4 weeks post-SBRT, at nephrectomy. Treatment of the sample: 15 Gy SBRT to primary tumor, nephrectomy 4 weeks later. Nephrectomy followed 15 Gy stereotactic body radiation by 4 weeks. Radiation-treated patients gave blood at baseline, week 2 and week 4. This CDR3 contains 12 residues. Germline V gene lookup returns CDR1 SNHLY and CDR2 FYNNEI. The V end was cut by 6 bases, the J end by 0 bases, with 6 bases between. Profiling relied on immunoSEQ multiplex PCR, and the TCRdb table lists in-frame clones only, not all of them. The sample lists approximately 80,000 clones, 89% occurring once.

The material was blood, obtained from a patient whose treatment included radiotherapy and nephrectomy. The clonotype originates from a woman between 65 and 79 years old with renal cell carcinoma. The J gene is TRBJ2-7, the V gene TRBV2; D not resolved. The CDR3 here is CASRGDSYEQYF. The DNA for the CDR3 is TGTGCCAGCAGGGGCGACTCCTACGAGCAGTACTTC.